The 2 T cell receptor beta chains reported below all come from one sample, sequenced in a study of blood T cell repertoires in COVID-19. Assay used: immunoSEQ multiplex PCR; TCRdb lists only in-frame clones, some missing. The sample consists of over 200,000 clones, 84% of them appearing once. Sequences were obtained from PBMCs or T cells enriched from blood (not recorded which). The receptors stem from a man between 60 and 70 years old who had recovered from COVID-19.

The rearrangement links TRBV19 to TRBJ1-2, with 7 nucleotides matching TRBD1. This CDR3 comprises 13 residues. The germline V gene has CDR1 LNHDA and CDR2 SQIVND (reference sequence). V gave up 5 bases and J gave up 7 bases; unmatched junction bases: 7. The CDR3: CASSRTGPSGYTF. The CDR3 DNA reads TGTGCCAGTAGTCGGACAGGACCCTCTGGCTACACCTTC.

The V and J genes are TRBV9 and TRBJ1-6, with D possibly TRBD1 on 5 matching bases. The CDR3 covers 15 residues. Germline V gene data show CDR1 as SGDLS and CDR2 as YYNGEE. V was clipped by 4 bases and J by 4 bases, with 12 bases between them. DNA of the CDR3: TGTGCCAGCAGCCTCTCGGCAGGGTATAATTCACCCCTCCACTTT. It encodes CASSLSAGYNSPLHF.